This TCR beta chain was identified in a study of blood T cell repertoires in COVID-19. Background on the study: T cells, B-cell-depleted T cells, or PBMCs provided the cDNA or gDNA that served as material.

Profiling relied on immunoSEQ multiplex PCR, and the TCRdb table lists in-frame clones only, not all of them. The data show about 100,000 clones, with roughly 83% seen just once and around 16% held by the top ten. V trimming: 5 bases; J trimming: 3 bases; junction bases outside the gene matches: 15. The germline gives CDR1 SGHVS, CDR2 FNYEAQ. The CDR3 has 17 residues. The material sequenced was peripheral blood. The chain recombines TRBV7-6 with TRBJ1-2; TRBD1 matches at 7 bases. The origin of this receptor is a woman aged 55-70 years with acute or convalescent COVID-19. The CDR3 DNA reads TGTGCCAGCAGCCTCGGGTTGCCAGGACAGGCGCACTATGGCTACACCTTC. As protein: CASSLGLPGQAHYGYTF.